Presented here are 32 T cell receptor beta chains from one specimen sequenced in a study of beta chain features in type 1 diabetes. The investigators reverse transcribed all of the isolated RNA, so they sequenced expressed TCRB transcripts. The assay was immunoSEQ multiplex PCR, and TCRdb's table has in-frame clones only and misses some. The sample records roughly 290,000 clones, 7% to 9% being singletons. The sample taken for sequencing was central memory CD4+ T cells from blood. These receptor sequences come from a woman under 30 in good health.

In its sample, this clone was seen a few times. The chain employs TRBV5-4 and TRBJ1-1; a weak D match, TRBD1 (5 bases). The CDR3 contains 16 residues. The germline V gene has CDR1 SGHNT and CDR2 YYREEE (reference sequence). The V and J ends lost 3 bases and 1 base respectively, with 16 bases between them. CDR3 sequence reads: CASSSIERDGNTEAFF. The CDR3 DNA sequence: TGTGCCAGCAGCTCAATAGAAAGGGACGGGAACACTGAAGCTTTCTTT. Based on the CDR3 plus reference TRBV5-4 and TRBJ1-1, the full variable domain is ETGVTQSPTHLIKTRGQQVTLRCSSQSGHNTVSWYQQALGQGPQFIFQYYREEENGRGNFPPRFSGLQFPNYSSELNVNALELDDSALYLCASSSIERDGNTEAFFGQGTRLTVV.

This clone has at least ten counts. The rearrangement joins TRBV4-3 to TRBJ2-3; no clear D. CDR1 is LGHNA, CDR2 YSLEER, per germline. CDR3 length: 15 amino acids. V was cut by 4 bases and J by 1 base, with 12 bases left in between. The CDR3 DNA follows: TGCGCCAGCAGCCGTACATGGAGCGGCACAGATACGCAGTATTTT. This translates into CASSRTWSGTDTQYF.

This clone was counted at least ten times. The chain is built from TRBV28 and TRBJ2-1, with 16 bases identical to TRBD2. Germline V gives CDR1 MDHEN, CDR2 SYDVKM. This CDR3 contains 18 residues. The V gene end was trimmed by 5 bases and the J gene end by 2 bases; junction bases not matched to a gene: 6. CDR3 sequence reads: CASSPPGLAGGTYNEQFF. The CDR3 DNA sequence: TGTGCCAGCAGTCCCCCGGGACTAGCGGGGGGGACCTACAATGAGCAGTTCTTC. The whole variable domain, filled in from reference TRBV28 and TRBJ2-1, reads DVKVTQSSRYLVKRTGEKVFLECVQDMDHENMFWYRQDPGLGLRLIYFSYDVKMKEKGDIPEGYSVSREKKERFSLILESASTNQTSMYLCASSPPGLAGGTYNEQFFGPGTRLTVL.

This sequence joins TRBV2 and TRBJ2-2, with unresolved D. The CDR3 extends over 12 amino acids. Trimming took 6 bases from V and 5 from J, leaving 7 bases between them. Germline-derived CDR1 and CDR2 are SNHLY and FYNNEI. The CDR3 loop reads CASSKQTGELFF. CDR3 DNA: TGTGCCAGCAGCAAACAGACCGGGGAGCTGTTTTTT.

The sample holds a few counts of this clone. The V and J genes are TRBV28 and TRBJ1-5; D unclear. Germline CDR1 is MDHEN and CDR2 is SYDVKM. The CDR3 totals 15 residues. V was pared by 7 bases and J by 1 base, with 14 bases between. The CDR3 region has the DNA TGTGCCAGCAATCCGTCCCCGGGGAGCAATCAGCCCCAGCATTTT. Its protein is CASNPSPGSNQPQHF.

This clone appeared a few times. This chain links TRBV4-1 with TRBJ2-7; D may correspond to TRBD1 or TRBD2 (5 bases each). CDR1 and CDR2 from the germline V gene are MGHRA and YSYEKL. Trimming removed 6 bases from V and 4 bases from J, with 22 bases in between. This CDR3 contains 16 residues. The CDR3 coding sequence is TGCGCCAGCAGGCAGATCGCCGGGGACCGAAGTTACGAGCAGTACTTC. This encodes CASRQIAGDRSYEQYF.

This clone was recorded a few times. The CDR3 bases are TGCAGCGTTGGGGGCGCACAGGGTTTGGGGGACTATGGCTACACCTTC. Translation gives CSVGGAQGLGDYGYTF. The chain couples TRBV29-1 to TRBJ1-2, with D possibly being TRBD1 (6 bases). V was trimmed by 4 bases and J by 3 bases, leaving 21 bases between them. Germline CDR1 and CDR2: SQVTM and ANQGSEA. The CDR3 sequence is 16 residues long.

This clone was found a few times. V gene TRBV19 combines with J gene TRBJ1-2, with D unresolved. Trimming removed 3 bases at V and 6 bases at J, with 11 bases between. The CDR3 totals 13 residues. Germline values: CDR1 LNHDA, CDR2 SQIVND (reference sequence). CDR3 sequence reads: CASSIEEANGYTF. As DNA, the CDR3 is TGTGCCAGTAGTATCGAGGAAGCGAATGGCTACACCTTC.

This clone was recorded a few times. An end of the junction does not agree with germline; a read error may underlie this. This chain connects TRBV7-3 to TRBJ1-6; D is unclear. The CDR3 totals 13 residues. Germline V lookup: CDR1 SGHTA, CDR2 FQGTGA. CDR3 sequence (DNA): TGTGCCAGCACCTTAGATAAGGATTCACCCCTCCACTTT. Its translation: CASTLDKDSPLHF.

In its sample, this clone was seen once. The rearrangement links TRBV19 to TRBJ1-1; the D is unclear. V shed 3 bases and J shed 4 bases, with 12 bases lying between them. Looked up from germline, CDR1 is LNHDA and CDR2 is SQIVND (reference sequence). The CDR3 is made up of 14 amino acids. The CDR3 is CASSILLLGTEAFF. The CDR3 nucleotides are TGTGCCAGTAGTATCCTACTCTTAGGCACTGAAGCTTTCTTT.

The chain couples TRBV30 to TRBJ1-2, with TRBD1 as a possible D gene (5 bases). Looked up from germline, CDR1 is GTSNPN and CDR2 is SVGIG (reference sequence). This CDR3 is built from 14 residues. Trimming shortened V by 0 bases and J by 5 bases, and 13 bases separated the two germline ends. This CDR3 is CAWSVPRAWYGYTF. For the CDR3, the DNA is TGTGCCTGGAGTGTGCCCAGGGCATGGTATGGCTACACCTTC.

This clone showed up just a few times. The rearrangement links TRBV4-2 to TRBJ2-1; 8 positions agree with TRBD2. This CDR3 spans 15 amino acids. Per germline, CDR1 LGHNA and CDR2 YNFKEQ. The V gene end was trimmed by 4 bases and the J gene end by 2 bases; junction bases not matched to a gene: 4. CDR3 coding DNA: TGTGCCAGCAGCCTGGGACTAGGGGCCTACAATGAGCAGTTCTTC. Translating it yields CASSLGLGAYNEQFF.

This chain joins TRBV19 and TRBJ1-5; 7 positions agree with TRBD1. V shed 7 bases and J 4 bases; nucleotides not matched to a gene: 10. The CDR3 sequence is 15 residues long. Germline-derived CDR1 and CDR2 are LNHDA and SQIVND (reference sequence). This CDR3 is CASNPTGQLNQPQHF. CDR3 nucleotides: TGTGCCAGTAACCCGACGGGACAGCTAAATCAGCCCCAGCATTTT.

The chain combines TRBV30 with TRBJ1-5, with 9 positions matching TRBD1. The CDR3 runs to 17 residues. The V segment lost 2 bases and the J segment 4 bases; nucleotides outside the gene matches: 12. Per germline, CDR1 GTSNPN and CDR2 SVGIG (reference sequence). CDR3 DNA sequence: TGTGCCTGGAGTTGGGGACCGGGGGACAGGGTAAATCAGCCCCAGCATTTT. Protein product: CAWSWGPGDRVNQPQHF.

This clone has only a few counts. The chain has TRBV4-1 and TRBJ2-3; weak D call: TRBD1 (5 bases). The CDR3 has 16 amino acids. Germline V gene lookup returns CDR1 MGHRA and CDR2 YSYEKL. V lost 3 bases and J 3 bases, leaving 16 bases between the germline ends. The CDR3 is CASSHSNTGPTDTQYF. The CDR3 nucleotides are TGCGCCAGCAGCCACTCAAATACAGGACCGACAGATACGCAGTATTTT.

J is TRBJ1-6 and V is TRBV11-2, with TRBD1 as a possible D gene (5 bases). CDR1 and CDR2 (germline): SGHAT, FQNNGV. V was shortened by 6 bases and J by 7 bases, with 16 bases between the two germline ends. CDR3 size: 15 residues. The DNA for the CDR3 is TGTGCCAGCAGTCAGGGTCAGCGGGTAAATTCACCCCTCCACTTT. It encodes CASSQGQRVNSPLHF. Full variable domain (rest looked up from reference TRBV11-2 and TRBJ1-6): EAGVAQSPRYKIIEKRQSVAFWCNPISGHATLYWYQQILGQGPKLLIQFQNNGVVDDSQLPKDRFSAERLKGVDSTLKIQPAKLEDSAVYLCASSQGQRVNSPLHFGNGTRLTVT.

The chain combines TRBV7-3 with TRBJ1-2, with D possibly TRBD1 on 6 matching bases. CDR3 size: 15 residues. The germline V gene has CDR1 SGHTA and CDR2 FQGTGA. V was trimmed by 4 bases and J by 5 bases, leaving 17 bases between them. The CDR3 region is CASSYSWTEKYGYTF. The CDR3 region has the DNA TGTGCCAGCAGCTACTCCTGGACAGAAAAGTATGGCTACACCTTC. Together with reference TRBV7-3 and TRBJ1-2, the CDR3 gives the full variable domain: GAGVSQTPSNKVTEKGKYVELRCDPISGHTALYWYRQSLGQGPEFLIYFQGTGAADDSGLPNDRFFAVRPEGSVSTLKIQRTERGDSAVYLCASSYSWTEKYGYTFGSGTRLTVV.

This clone was seen a handful of times. The V call is TRBV15, the J call TRBJ2-1; 9 bases line up with TRBD2. From germline, CDR1 is LNHNV and CDR2 YYDKDF (reference sequence). The CDR3 is 17 residues long. J lost 6 bases, V lost 5 bases, and 14 bases had no gene match. The DNA of the CDR3 is TGTGCCACCAGCGGGTCTAGCGGGAAAACTCGGGGCAATGAGCAGTTCTTC. Protein: CATSGSSGKTRGNEQFF.

Regarding this clone: This probably arose from a read error, given a far larger clone one base away. This chain uses TRBV15 with TRBJ2-2, with D possibly TRBD1 on 6 matching bases. The germline gives CDR1 LNHNV, CDR2 YYDKDF (reference sequence). This CDR3 spans 17 amino acids. Trimming shortened V by 0 bases and J by 4 bases, and 15 bases separated the two germline ends. The CDR3 reads CATSRDREQGSTGELFF. DNA for the CDR3: TGTGCCACCAGCAGAGATAGGGAACAGGGAAGCACCGGGGAGCTGTTTTTT. Full variable domain (rest looked up from reference TRBV15 and TRBJ2-2): DAMVIQNPRYQVTQFGKPVTLSCSQTLNHNVMYWYQQKSSQAPKLLFHYYDKDFNNEADTPDNFQSRRPNTSFCFLDIRSPGLGDTAMYLCATSRDREQGSTGELFFGEGSRLTVL.

This chain uses TRBV6-6 with TRBJ1-4; TRBD1 matches 7 bases. CDR3 length: 16 residues. Germline loops: CDR1 MNHNY, CDR2 SVGAGI (reference sequence). The V segment lost 8 bases and the J segment 0 bases; nucleotides outside the gene matches: 9. CDR3 sequence reads: CASRRDRRATNEKLFF. CDR3 nucleotide sequence: TGTGCCAGCCGAAGGGACAGACGTGCAACTAATGAAAAACTGTTTTTT.

The V and J genes are TRBV10-3 and TRBJ2-4; TRBD2 aligns across 14 bases. The CDR3 totals 19 residues. Trimming at V came to 6 bases and at J to 0 bases, leaving 10 bases not matched to a gene. Per the germline V gene, CDR1 is ENHRY and CDR2 is SYGVKD. The DNA for the CDR3 is TGTGCCATCAGCCCGGGACTAGCGGGAGTTACTGAAGCCAAAAACATTCAGTACTTC. Residues: CAISPGLAGVTEAKNIQYF.

V gene TRBV28 combines with J gene TRBJ2-5; 10 bases are shared with TRBD2. This CDR3 contains 15 residues. The junction had 4 bases not matched to a gene; V was cut back by 1 base and J by 5 bases. The germline CDR1 and CDR2 sequences are MDHEN and SYDVKM. In DNA, the CDR3 is TGTGCCAGCAGTTTATATAGCGGGGGGCCCGAGACCCAGTACTTC. The encoded protein is CASSLYSGGPETQYF.

This clone was counted only a few times. This chain links TRBV6-5 with TRBJ2-5, with TRBD1 as a possible D gene (6 bases). Between the trimmed V and J ends, which lost 3 bases and 4 bases, there was a span of 12 bases. Per the germline V gene, CDR1 is MNHEY and CDR2 is SVGAGI. The CDR3 is made up of 14 amino acids. The CDR3 region has the DNA TGTGCCAGCAGTTATTACCAGGGGAGAGAGACCCAGTACTTC. It specifies CASSYYQGRETQYF.

This clone was observed many times. V and J are TRBV2 and TRBJ2-7; D remains ambiguous. Germline CDR1 and CDR2: SNHLY and FYNNEI. This CDR3 contains 12 residues. V gave up 6 bases and J gave up 4 bases, with 10 bases separating them. This chain's CDR3 is CASRVRLYEQYV. The CDR3 DNA is TGTGCCAGCAGGGTAAGGCTTTACGAGCAGTACGTC.

The V gene is TRBV7-6, the J gene TRBJ1-1, with TRBD1 as a possible D gene (5 bases). The CDR3 has 13 residues. Germline V gene sequence: CDR1 SGHVS, CDR2 FNYEAQ. Between the trimmed V and J ends, which lost 3 bases and 1 base, there was a span of 6 bases. The CDR3 here is CASSFQGNTEAFF. The CDR3 nucleotides are TGTGCCAGCAGCTTCCAGGGGAACACTGAAGCTTTCTTT.

V usage is TRBV30 and J usage is TRBJ1-5; D call uncertain. Germline V gene lookup returns CDR1 GTSNPN and CDR2 SVGIG (reference sequence). This CDR3 region has 13 residues. V was trimmed by 1 base and J by 6 bases, leaving 10 bases between them. This CDR3 reads CAWSASGSQPQHF. DNA of the CDR3: TGTGCCTGGAGTGCCAGTGGAAGTCAGCCCCAGCATTTT.

This clone was detected a few times. The chain is built from TRBV30 and TRBJ1-3; possibly TRBD1 for D (5 bases). The V gene lost 5 bases and the J gene lost 5 bases, with 13 bases spanning the gap. The CDR3 spans 13 residues. CDR1 GTSNPN and CDR2 SVGIG come from the germline V gene (reference sequence). In DNA, the CDR3 is TGTGCCTGGGCGGGAGGGGCAAGAAACACCATATATTTT. Translation: CAWAGGARNTIYF. The full variable domain, rest sourced from reference TRBV30 and TRBJ1-3, is SQTIHQWPATLVQPVGSPLSLECTVEGTSNPNLYWYRQAAGRGLQLLFYSVGIGQISSEVPQNLSASRPQDRQFILSSKKLLLSDSGFYLCAWAGGARNTIYFGEGSWLTVV.

A few counts support this clone. This sequence joins TRBV7-2 and TRBJ2-3, with D tentatively TRBD1 or TRBD2 (6 bases each). The germline gives CDR1 SGHTA, CDR2 FQGNSA. V gave up 5 bases and J gave up 11 bases, with 20 bases separating them. The CDR3 has 14 residues. DNA of the CDR3: TGTGCCAGCAGCCCGGGCGTAGGGGGGAATGGGCAGTATTTT. Translated: CASSPGVGGNGQYF.

There are a few counts of this clone. The chain joins TRBV19 to TRBJ2-5; TRBD1 agrees at 7 bases. Germline-derived CDR1 and CDR2 are LNHDA and SQIVND (reference sequence). The CDR3 covers 16 residues. The ends lost 3 bases at V and 4 bases at J; junction bases unmatched: 11. The CDR3 spells CASSISGQVQGETQYF. CDR3 nucleotides: TGTGCCAGTAGTATCTCCGGACAGGTACAAGGAGAGACCCAGTACTTC.

This clone was detected a few times. This sequence joins TRBV10-3 and TRBJ1-5; D remains ambiguous. The V gene's germline CDR1 is ENHRY and CDR2 SYGVKD. V lost 8 bases and J 5 bases, leaving 13 bases between the germline ends. The CDR3 runs to 13 residues. The chain's CDR3 is CAIGSNFDQPQHF. As DNA, the CDR3 is TGTGCCATCGGCTCAAATTTCGATCAGCCCCAGCATTTT.

J is TRBJ1-1 and V is TRBV7-2; TRBD1 might be the D (6 bases). With 5 bases removed from V and 10 bases from J, the gap between germline ends came to 14 bases. Looked up from germline, CDR1 is SGHTA and CDR2 is FQGNSA. The CDR3 loop spans 12 amino acids. This chain's CDR3 is CASSPTQGGAFF. For the CDR3, the DNA is TGTGCCAGCAGCCCTACACAGGGCGGAGCTTTCTTT.

This clone was seen a handful of times. V usage is TRBV6-1 and J usage is TRBJ1-5, with D possibly TRBD1 on 6 matching bases. Germline loops: CDR1 MNHNS, CDR2 SASEGT. Trimming removed 5 bases from V and 0 bases from J, with 11 bases in between. The CDR3 runs to 15 residues. Written as DNA, the CDR3 is TGTGCCAGCAGTCACGACAGGCTTAGCAATCAGCCCCAGCATTTT. Its translation is CASSHDRLSNQPQHF.